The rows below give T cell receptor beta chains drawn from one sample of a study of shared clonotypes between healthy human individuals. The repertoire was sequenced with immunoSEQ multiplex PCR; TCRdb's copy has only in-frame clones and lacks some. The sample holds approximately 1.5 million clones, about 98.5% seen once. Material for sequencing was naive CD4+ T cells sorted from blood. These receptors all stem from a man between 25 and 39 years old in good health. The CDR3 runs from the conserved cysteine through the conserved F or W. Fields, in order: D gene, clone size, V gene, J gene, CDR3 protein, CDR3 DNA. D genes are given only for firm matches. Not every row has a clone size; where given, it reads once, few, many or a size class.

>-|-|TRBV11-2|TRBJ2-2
CASRRIRDHTGELFF
TGTGCCAGCAGACGGATCCGGGATCACACCGGGGAGCTGTTTTTT
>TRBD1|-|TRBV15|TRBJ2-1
CATSRETGTGSDNEQFF
TGTGCCACCAGCAGAGAGACCGGGACAGGGAGCGACAATGAGCAGTTCTTC
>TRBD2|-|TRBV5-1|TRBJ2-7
CASSSPRSGSGVSYEQYF
TGCGCCAGCAGCTCACCCAGGAGCGGGAGTGGGGTCTCCTACGAGCAGTACTTC
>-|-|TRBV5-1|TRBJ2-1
CASSLGNRGSQGYNEQFF
TGCGCCAGCAGCTTGGGGAACCGGGGGTCCCAAGGGTACAATGAGCAGTTCTTC
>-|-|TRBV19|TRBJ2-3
CASSRTGNGMQYF
TGTGCCAGTAGTCGCACAGGGAATGGTATGCAGTATTTT
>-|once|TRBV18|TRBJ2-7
CASSPIGTYEQYF
TGTGCCAGCTCACCCATTGGGACCTACGAGCAGTACTTC
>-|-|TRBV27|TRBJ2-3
CASSLIGESRTDTQYF
TGTGCCAGCAGTTTAATCGGGGAATCGCGCACAGATACGCAGTATTTT
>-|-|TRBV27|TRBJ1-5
CASSSQGSNQPQHF
TGTGCCAGCAGTTCCCAGGGGAGCAATCAGCCCCAGCATTTT
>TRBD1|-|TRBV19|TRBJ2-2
CASSDPGGITGELFF
TGTGCCAGTAGTGATCCAGGGGGAATCACCGGGGAGCTGTTTTTT
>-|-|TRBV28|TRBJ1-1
CASSFRSEAFF
TGTGCCAGCAGTTTCCGGTCTGAAGCTTTCTTT
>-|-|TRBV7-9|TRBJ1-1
CASSLPRGVLNTEAFF
TGTGCCAGCAGCTTGCCCCGGGGGGTCCTGAACACTGAAGCTTTCTTT
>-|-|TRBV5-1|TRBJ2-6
CASSLRTSSGANVLTF
TGCGCCAGCAGCTTAAGAACTAGCTCTGGGGCCAACGTCCTGACTTTC
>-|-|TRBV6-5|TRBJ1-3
CASSYGGSGNTIYF
TGTGCCAGCAGTTACGGGGGGTCGGGAAACACCATATATTTT
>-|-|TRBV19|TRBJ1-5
CASSTRPTQPQHF
TGTGCCAGTAGTACCCGGCCAACCCAGCCCCAGCATTTT
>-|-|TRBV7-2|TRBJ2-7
CASSSLGGVGPTYEQYF
TGTGCCAGCAGCTCCCTAGGGGGGGTGGGACCAACCTACGAGCAGTACTTC
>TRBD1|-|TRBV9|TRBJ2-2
CASSSTQGANTGELFF
TGTGCCAGCAGCTCCACCCAGGGGGCGAACACCGGGGAGCTGTTTTTT
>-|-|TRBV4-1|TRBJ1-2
CASSPAITAEYYGYTF
TGCGCCAGCAGCCCAGCGATAACAGCCGAATACTATGGCTACACCTTC
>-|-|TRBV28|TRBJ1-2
CASSSWTVEGYTF
TGTGCCAGCAGCTCCTGGACAGTGGAAGGCTACACCTTC
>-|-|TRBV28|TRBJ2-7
CASLRAPYEQYF
TGTGCCAGCTTGCGTGCACCTTACGAGCAGTACTTC
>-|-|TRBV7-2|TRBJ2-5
CASSLAGETQYF
TGTGCCAGCAGCTTAGCTGGTGAGACCCAGTACTTC
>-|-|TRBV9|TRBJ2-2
CASSVELDGTGELFF
TGTGCCAGCAGCGTAGAACTAGACGGCACCGGGGAGCTGTTTTTT
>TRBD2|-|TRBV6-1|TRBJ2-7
CASSVGLAGVNEQYF
TGTGCCAGCAGTGTGGGACTAGCGGGAGTCAACGAGCAGTACTTC
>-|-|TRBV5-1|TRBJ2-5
CASSLTSTGETQYF
TGCGCCAGCAGCTTAACCTCGACTGGGGAGACCCAGTACTTC
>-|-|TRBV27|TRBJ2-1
CASRVYGPYNEQFF
TGTGCCAGCCGTGTCTATGGCCCCTACAATGAGCAGTTCTTC
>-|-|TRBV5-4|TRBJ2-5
CASSLGAEETQYF
TGTGCCAGCAGCTTGGGTGCCGAGGAGACCCAGTACTTC
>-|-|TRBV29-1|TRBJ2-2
CSATGTATPGELFF
TGCAGCGCTACGGGGACTGCTACCCCCGGGGAGCTGTTTTTT
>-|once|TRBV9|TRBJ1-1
CASSVELNTEAFF
TGTGCCAGCAGCGTAGAATTGAACACTGAAGCTTTCTTT
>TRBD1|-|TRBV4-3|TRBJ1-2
CASSPGQGADGYTF
TGCGCCAGCAGCCCAGGACAGGGGGCGGACGGCTACACCTTC
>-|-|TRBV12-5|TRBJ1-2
CASGLVREGGSYGYTF
TGTGCTAGTGGTTTAGTTCGGGAGGGAGGTAGCTATGGCTACACCTTC
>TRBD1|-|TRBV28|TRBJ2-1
CASSPGGAGSEQFF
TGTGCCAGCAGTCCAGGGGGCGCGGGTAGTGAGCAGTTCTTC
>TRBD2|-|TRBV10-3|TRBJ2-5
CAISGASGRETQYF
TGTGCCATCAGTGGGGCTAGCGGGAGAGAGACCCAGTACTTC
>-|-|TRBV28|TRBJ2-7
CASSPPPDTGYEQYF
TGTGCCAGCAGTCCCCCCCCGGACACAGGCTACGAGCAGTACTTC
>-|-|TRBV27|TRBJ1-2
CASSLLGFYGYTF
TGTGCCAGCAGTCTCCTGGGTTTCTATGGCTACACCTTC
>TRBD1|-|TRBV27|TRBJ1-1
CASSPWQGGTEAFF
TGTGCCAGCAGCCCGTGGCAGGGGGGCACTGAAGCTTTCTTT
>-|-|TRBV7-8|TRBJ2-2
CASSLDRVIHTGELFF
TGTGCCAGCAGCTTAGACAGGGTAATCCACACCGGGGAGCTGTTTTTT
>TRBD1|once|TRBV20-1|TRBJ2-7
CSAQTGAEQYF
TGCAGTGCCCAGACAGGGGCCGAGCAGTACTTC
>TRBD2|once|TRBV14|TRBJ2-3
CASSQVLAGGTDTQYF
TGTGCCAGCAGCCAAGTCCTAGCGGGGGGCACAGATACGCAGTATTTT
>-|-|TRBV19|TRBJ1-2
CASSNPGYTF
TGTGCCAGTAGTAATCCTGGCTACACCTTC
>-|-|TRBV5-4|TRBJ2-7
CASSLGKSRGRFYEQYF
TGTGCCAGCAGCTTGGGAAAATCTCGGGGCCGGTTTTACGAGCAGTACTTC
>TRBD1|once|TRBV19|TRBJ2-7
CASSIGGGQGDEQYF
TGTGCCAGTAGTATAGGTGGCGGACAGGGGGACGAGCAGTACTTC
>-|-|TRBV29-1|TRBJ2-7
CSAAGVGSYEQYF
TGCAGCGCTGCAGGAGTAGGGAGCTACGAGCAGTACTTC
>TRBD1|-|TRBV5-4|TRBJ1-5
CASSRRDSGQPQHF
TGTGCCAGCAGCCGACGGGACAGCGGACAGCCCCAGCATTTT
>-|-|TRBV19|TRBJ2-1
CASSIRQGGRNEQFF
TGTGCCAGTAGTATTAGACAGGGTGGGAGGAATGAGCAGTTCTTC
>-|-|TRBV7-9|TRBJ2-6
CASSLYVGDLPSGANVLTF
TGTGCCAGCAGCCTCTACGTAGGGGACCTACCCTCTGGGGCCAACGTCCTGACTTTC
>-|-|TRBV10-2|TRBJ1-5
CASSEGSGPGNQPQHF
TGCGCCAGCAGTGAGGGATCGGGCCCCGGCAATCAGCCCCAGCATTTT
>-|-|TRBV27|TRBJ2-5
CASSLHYQGTQYF
TGTGCCAGCAGTCTCCACTACCAAGGGACCCAGTACTTC
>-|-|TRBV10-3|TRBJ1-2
CAISVVRVSVYGYTF
TGTGCCATCAGTGTAGTCCGGGTTTCAGTCTATGGCTACACCTTC
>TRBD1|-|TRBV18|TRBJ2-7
CASSKDRGHGEQYF
TGTGCCAGCTCTAAGGACAGGGGCCATGGCGAGCAGTACTTC
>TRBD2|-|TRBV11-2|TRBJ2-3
CASSLFGLAIRDTQYF
TGTGCCAGCAGCCTTTTTGGACTAGCAATTAGGGACACGCAGTATTTT
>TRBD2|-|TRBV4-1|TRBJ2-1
CASRPSGRALYNEQFF
TGCGCCAGCAGACCGAGCGGGAGGGCTCTATACAATGAGCAGTTCTTC
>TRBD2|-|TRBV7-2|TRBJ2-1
CASSPRLAQSSYNEQFF
TGTGCCAGCAGCCCGAGACTAGCTCAGAGCTCCTACAATGAGCAGTTCTTC
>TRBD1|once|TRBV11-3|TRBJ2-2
CASSSGGGTGELFF
TGTGCCAGCAGCTCAGGGGGCGGCACCGGGGAGCTGTTTTTT
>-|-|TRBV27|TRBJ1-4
CAVSRVGRGEKLFF
TGTGCCGTCTCTCGGGTGGGGCGAGGTGAAAAACTGTTTTTT